The sequence of this T cell receptor beta chain was determined in a study of vaccination and CD4 T cells after COVID-19 (dated by TCRdb to 2022 to 2024). Notes on the research overall: The convalescent cohort included six males and four females, with two Hispanic individuals, seven Caucasians, two Asians and one multiracial person. The spike-specific CD4+ TCR repertoire was compared before and after mRNA vaccination in ten to eleven COVID-19 convalescent patients and 4 infection-naive healthy vaccine recipients. Control cultures received a CEFX viral epitope pool as the positive control, an HIV-1 Nef peptide pool as the negative control, or no peptide. The cultures were stimulated with overlapping spike peptide pools from SARS-CoV-2 and from the common cold coronaviruses HCoV-NL63, HCoV-OC43 and HCoV-229E. Post-COVID blood samples were collected from convalescent patients a median of roughly 100 days after diagnosis, with a range of roughly 30 to 170 days. Participants got two doses of the Pfizer-BioNTech BNT162b2 vaccine (n=8) or two doses of the Moderna mRNA-1273 vaccine (n=2). The time from the second vaccine dose to post-vaccine blood sampling had a median of roughly 79 days and ranged from about 12 to 250 days.

Results the study describes overall, beyond this receptor: The median number of SARS-CoV-2-reactive clonotypes rose from around 21 after infection to around 40 after vaccination, but the change was not significant. Only a relatively small number of convalescent patients were included in the study, and early timepoints following natural infection were not analyzed. In convalescent patients, nearly all vaccine-specific clones (304 of 307) were found to be mono-reactive for SARS-CoV-2 spike rather than cross-reactive with common cold coronaviruses. In convalescent patients, a median roughly 87% of post-vaccine SARS-CoV-2-reactive clones were detected only after vaccination, and vaccine-specific priming was suggested by this finding.

Including the terminal cysteine and phenylalanine, the CDR3 comprises 14 residues. The DNA shown is the 42-base CDR3, in frame from base 1. V has 5 bases trimmed and J has 4 bases trimmed; junction bases matching no gene number 3. Library method: PCR. DNA from cultured CD4+ T cells underwent TCR sequencing with the Oncomine TCR Beta short-read assay at the Johns Hopkins FTIC core. The QIAamp micro DNA kit was used to extract genomic DNA from the cultured CD4+ T cells. Oncomine TCR Beta libraries from cultured CD4+ T cells were pooled with unique dual indexes and sequenced on an Illumina iSeq 100. Per the original workflow: Non-productive sequences were removed, and CDR3s that did not start with C, did not end with F or W, or were shorter than 7 amino acids were discarded. The MANAFEST web application identified antigen-specific clonotypes by comparing peptide-stimulated wells against reference wells and other culture wells. An FDR below 0.05, an odds ratio above 5, and a productive frequency above 0.1% in at least two of three replicate wells were required for clones to be considered positive. A clonotype counted as cross-reactive if it showed significant expansion both in the SARS-CoV-2 spike wells and in at least one common cold coronavirus spike condition. Using R version 3.6.1, CDR3 homology was evaluated through Levenshtein distances (stringdist) along with unrooted phylogenetic trees (ape). TCRdb applied fastp at Q25 and MiXCR to the public reads, then kept only in-frame beta chains. Entries that share a CDR3 protein sequence are merged under the most common genes and DNA. These V and J calls originate from TCRdb's pipeline instead of the authors' own analysis. This sample comprises 20,000 to 30,000 distinct CDR3 sequences, roughly two thirds of them detected only once. The ten largest clones take up about 20% of the sample.

This sample's treatment or condition label indicates: approximately 9-day PBMC culture with coronavirus spike peptide pools or control peptides (ViraFEST assay). The ViraFEST assay, used in the study, expanded antigen-specific T cells with peptide pools and then identified the expanded clonotypes through TCR sequencing. Healthy vaccine recipients had no prior SARS-CoV-2 infection, confirmed by negative nucleocapsid antibody tests before and after vaccination. Approximately 1.8 million PBMCs per well were cultured in IMDM with roughly 5.2% human AB serum and 8.5 to 10 IU/ml IL-2, plus 10 ug/ml peptide pools. On days 3 and 7, half of the culture medium was replaced with fresh IL-2-containing medium. After approximately eleven days of culture, CD4+ T cells were isolated by negative selection using the EasySep CD4+ T cell isolation kit. Ficoll-Paque Plus gradient centrifugation was used to isolate PBMCs from whole blood, and the isolated PBMCs were then either used fresh or cryopreserved at -140C. Each culture condition was generally run in triplicate wells.

As to this clonotype: The specificity of this receptor is unknown. There are no base qualities to consult, and no much larger clone falls within one base.

The sequence was obtained from a human donor who received a COVID-19 vaccine. The rearranged segments are TRBV12-3 or TRBV12-4 and TRBJ1-5; 9 bases in between match TRBD1. Sequencing used CD4+ T cells from blood, cultured in vitro, obtained after SARS-CoV-2 vaccination. The CDR3 region: CASSPGTGNQPQHF. The bases are TGTGCCAGCAGTCCCGGGACAGGGAATCAGCCCCAGCATTTT.